The 32 T cell receptor beta chains below come from one sample, sequenced in a study of blood T cell repertoires in COVID-19. Here immunoSEQ multiplex PCR was the method, and the copy in TCRdb shows in-frame clones only, minus some. The data contain some 160,000 clones, 75% to 90% of them singletons. Material for sequencing was PBMCs or T cells enriched from blood (not recorded which). The source of these receptors is a woman aged 55-70 years who had recovered from COVID-19.

A remark on this clone: One end of the junction is discordant with germline, which a read error may explain. The rearrangement joins TRBV14 to TRBJ2-7, with 8 bases fitting TRBD1. This CDR3 is 15 amino acids long. Germline CDR1 and CDR2: SGHDN and FVKESK. The CDR3 DNA reads TGTGCCAGCAGCCCCGATTGGGACAGGCCCTATGAGCAGTACTTC. This gives the protein CASSPDWDRPYEQYF.

This clone has a count of ten or more. V usage is TRBV9 and J usage is TRBJ1-5, with D possibly matching TRBD1 (5 bases). There are 15 residues in the CDR3. V was cut by 0 bases and J by 1 base, with 8 bases left in between. CDR1 SGDLS and CDR2 YYNGEE come from the germline V gene. The CDR3 here is CASSVETASNQPQHF. CDR3 sequence (DNA): TGTGCCAGCAGCGTAGAGACAGCCAGCAATCAGCCCCAGCATTTT.

This clone has a single count. V is TRBV5-1 and J is TRBJ1-1, with TRBD1 matching 8 bases. This CDR3 has 14 residues. With 4 bases clipped from V and 3 bases from J, the junction kept 5 bases outside the gene matches. The V gene's germline CDR1 is SGHRS and CDR2 YFSETQ. CDR3 loop: CASSQRTGYTEAFF. The CDR3 coding sequence is TGCGCCAGCAGCCAGCGGACAGGGTACACTGAAGCTTTCTTT.

The DNA for the CDR3 is TGTGCCGCAGCCAATAGGGGTAGCACAGATACGCAGTATTTT. Protein sequence: CAAANRGSTDTQYF. The gene calls are TRBV19 and TRBJ2-3, with a weak D call TRBD1 (5 bases). The germline gives CDR1 LNHDA, CDR2 SQIVND (reference sequence). Trimming took off 11 bases at V and 0 bases at J, with 15 bases between the two ends. The CDR3 runs 14 residues.

V and J are TRBV27 and TRBJ2-3, with TRBD1 identical over 8 bases. With V trimmed by 5 bases and J by 1 base, 8 bases remained unmatched. CDR1 MNHEY and CDR2 SMNVEV come from the germline V gene (reference sequence). The CDR3 contains 16 residues. The CDR3 DNA is TGTGCCAGCAGTACCTCGGGACAGGCCCGCACAGATACGCAGTATTTT. This gives the protein CASSTSGQARTDTQYF.

This clone has just a few counts. The V and J genes are TRBV10-2 and TRBJ2-7; TRBD1 agrees at 9 bases. The germline V gene has CDR1 WSHSY and CDR2 SAAADI. V was pared by 3 bases and J by 3 bases, with 3 bases of the junction left unmatched. The CDR3 loop spans 14 amino acids. CDR3 sequence: CASSEPGQGYEQYF. The CDR3 coding sequence is TGCGCCAGCAGTGAACCGGGACAGGGCTACGAGCAGTACTTC.

Concerning this clone itself: The same CDR3 arises from other DNA sequences in this sample as well. This chain uses TRBV5-1 with TRBJ1-2, with 8 bases identical to TRBD1. Trimming removed 5 bases from V and 3 bases from J; junction bases left unmatched: 6. This CDR3 spans 14 amino acids. CDR1 is SGHRS, CDR2 YFSETQ, per germline. The CDR3 region has the DNA TGCGCCAGCAGTTTCCAGGGGGCGGACTATGGCTACACCTTC. Protein: CASSFQGADYGYTF.

The CDR3 here is CASSPSGGHDTDTQYF. The CDR3 coding sequence is TGTGCCAGCAGCCCTAGCGGGGGGCACGACACAGATACGCAGTATTTT. This chain connects TRBV7-9 to TRBJ2-3; 11 bases fit TRBD2. The CDR3 is 16 residues long. The ends lost 5 bases at V and 2 bases at J; junction bases unmatched: 6. Looked up from germline, CDR1 is SEHNR and CDR2 is FQNEAQ (reference sequence).

The rearrangement uses TRBV27 and TRBJ1-6; 9 bases fit TRBD1. Germline loops: CDR1 MNHEY, CDR2 SMNVEV (reference sequence). The CDR3 covers 14 residues. V lost 6 bases to trimming and J lost 10 bases; unmatched junction nucleotides: 7. CDR3 sequence (DNA): TGTGCCAGCAGCCTAGGACAGGGGCTCTCACCCCTCCACTTT. It encodes CASSLGQGLSPLHF.

The chain uses TRBV9 and TRBJ1-2; D is perhaps TRBD1 (5 bases). The germline gives CDR1 SGDLS, CDR2 YYNGEE. V was pared by 0 bases and J by 7 bases, with 10 bases between. The CDR3 has 13 amino acids. The CDR3 protein is CASSVAVGRGYTF. The CDR3 DNA reads as TGTGCCAGCAGCGTAGCGGTGGGGCGTGGCTACACCTTC.

This clone appeared a single time. The chain combines TRBV4-2 with TRBJ1-2; a weak D match, TRBD1 (5 bases). Germline V gives CDR1 LGHNA, CDR2 YNFKEQ. Trimming stripped 1 base from V and 4 bases from J, with 13 bases between. The CDR3 contains 15 residues. CDR3 nucleotides: TGTGCCAGCAGCCAAGGTGGGCAGGGTAGCTATGGCTACACCTTC. It encodes CASSQGGQGSYGYTF.

The chain combines TRBV30 with TRBJ1-5; D may be TRBD1 (6 bases). Germline CDR1 GTSNPN, CDR2 SVGIG (reference sequence). The CDR3 length is 13 residues. V lost 5 bases to trimming and J lost 7 bases, with 15 bases between them. In nucleotides, the CDR3 is TGTGCCTGGGACAGGCAATCCGGACAGCCCCAGCATTTT. Amino acid sequence: CAWDRQSGQPQHF.

The rearrangement joins TRBV5-8 to TRBJ2-1, with D uncertain. The CDR3 is 13 amino acids. Germline CDR1 is SGHTS and CDR2 is YDEGEE. Trimming cost V 7 bases and J 2 bases, with 10 bases left between them. CDR3 protein: CASPPRTYNEQFF. DNA of the CDR3: TGTGCCAGCCCCCCCAGAACCTACAATGAGCAGTTCTTC.

This chain joins TRBV4-1 and TRBJ2-7; TRBD2 is a possible D gene (5 bases). With 1 base removed from V and 4 bases from J, the gap between germline ends came to 14 bases. Germline CDR1 is MGHRA and CDR2 is YSYEKL. The CDR3 is 15 amino acids. The CDR3, as DNA: TGCGCCAGCAGCCAAGCTGAGGATTCGGGGTACGAGCAGTACTTC. This gives the protein CASSQAEDSGYEQYF.

The chain uses TRBV2 and TRBJ1-4; possible D gene TRBD1, 5 bases. The CDR3 spans 14 residues. CDR1 and CDR2 from the germline V gene are SNHLY and FYNNEI. The V end lost 7 bases, the J end lost 7 bases, and 16 bases lay between the germline ends. The CDR3, as DNA: TGTGCCAGCACCCGCGGGGGGGATTCTGAAAAACTGTTTTTT. Amino acid sequence: CASTRGGDSEKLFF. The whole variable domain, filled in from reference TRBV2 and TRBJ1-4, reads EPEVTQTPSHQVTQMGQEVILRCVPISNHLYFYWYRQILGQKVEFLVSFYNNEISEKSEIFDDQFSVERPDGSNFTLKIRSTKLEDSAMYFCASTRGGDSEKLFFGSGTQLSVL.

V usage is TRBV7-2 and J usage is TRBJ2-5; 11 bases are shared with TRBD2. The CDR3 covers 15 residues. Unmatched junction bases numbered 9, after V lost 5 bases and J lost 7 bases. Per the germline V gene, CDR1 is SGHTA and CDR2 is FQGNSA. The CDR3 nucleotides read TGTGCCAGCAGCCCAGTTAGCGGGGGGGTGGGGACCCAGTACTTC. It yields the protein CASSPVSGGVGTQYF.

There are a few counts of this clone. The chain couples TRBV18 to TRBJ2-5; the match to TRBD2 covers 9 bases. Germline CDR1 and CDR2: KGHSH and LQKENI. This CDR3 has 14 amino acids. Trimming took 3 bases from V and 3 from J; bases not matched to a gene: 2. CDR3 coding DNA: TGTGCCAGCTCACCGGTAGCGGGGGAAGAGACCCAGTACTTC. This encodes CASSPVAGEETQYF.

The genes are TRBV4-1 and TRBJ1-1; 9 nucleotides align to TRBD1. The CDR3 sequence is 15 residues long. The germline CDR1 and CDR2 sequences are MGHRA and YSYEKL. The V and J ends lost 4 bases and 1 base, in that order; junction bases with no gene match: 4. CDR3 residues: CASSPKTGGNTEAFF. CDR3 nucleotides: TGCGCCAGCAGCCCGAAGACAGGGGGGAACACTGAAGCTTTCTTT.

The rearrangement joins TRBV10-3 to TRBJ2-3; TRBD2 matches 11 bases. Germline V CDR1 and CDR2: ENHRY, SYGVKD. V was clipped by 4 bases and J by 5 bases; unmatched bases: 11. CDR3 length equals 17 residues. CDR3 DNA: TGTGCCATCAGTGGGAGCAATAGCGGGGGGGCTGAAGATACGCAGTATTTT. Its translation is CAISGSNSGGAEDTQYF.

This clone was recorded only once. The chain joins TRBV5-8 to TRBJ2-7, with D possibly matching TRBD1 (6 bases). CDR3 length: 15 amino acids. V lost 4 bases, J lost 2 bases, and 16 bases lay in between. In germline, CDR1 is SGHTS, CDR2 YDEGEE. The CDR3 DNA sequence: TGTGCCAGCAGCGTACAGGGTTTTGGGGCCTACGAGCAGTACTTC. It codes for CASSVQGFGAYEQYF.

This clone was seen a few times. The V call is TRBV6-5, the J call TRBJ1-2, with 7 bases matching TRBD1. The CDR3 consists of 12 residues. The V gene's germline CDR1 is MNHEY and CDR2 SVGAGI. Unmatched junction bases numbered 4, after V lost 4 bases and J lost 8 bases. The CDR3 here is CASSLTGQGYTF. DNA of the CDR3: TGTGCCAGCAGTTTGACAGGGCAAGGCTACACCTTC.

The V and J genes are TRBV6-5 and TRBJ1-5; tentatively, D is TRBD1 (5 bases). Germline V gene lookup returns CDR1 MNHEY and CDR2 SVGAGI. This CDR3 spans 14 amino acids. The V and J ends lost 6 bases and 6 bases respectively, with 15 bases between them. The CDR3 DNA reads TGTGCCAGCAGGGCCGCCGGGGGAAGTCAGCCCCAGCATTTT. Translated: CASRAAGGSQPQHF.

CDR3 nucleotide sequence: TGTGCCAGCAGCCCCCTCTTATCTGGGGCCAACGTCCTGACTTTC. This codes for CASSPLLSGANVLTF. The chain uses TRBV3-1 (or the pseudogene TRBV3-2) and TRBJ2-6; D remains unclear. Per the germline V gene, CDR1 is LGHDT and CDR2 is YNNKEL (reference sequence). V was trimmed by 4 bases and J by 1 base, leaving 8 bases between them. This CDR3 has 15 amino acids.

This clone was seen ten or more times. V is TRBV5-8 and J is TRBJ1-1, with D possibly matching TRBD1 (6 bases). The CDR3 is 15 residues long. Trimming pared 0 bases from V and 2 bases from J, leaving 11 bases between. Germline lookup yields CDR1 SGHTS and CDR2 YDEGEE. DNA for the CDR3: TGTGCCAGCAGCTTGGGCCAGGGGCCCAACACTGAAGCTTTCTTT. As protein: CASSLGQGPNTEAFF.

As concerns this clone: One end of the junction varies from germline; a read error may be responsible. The genes are TRBV4-1 and TRBJ2-7; D is perhaps TRBD2 (6 bases). The CDR3 is 16 amino acids. Germline V lookup: CDR1 MGHRA, CDR2 YSYEKL. The CDR3 DNA reads as TGCGCCAGCAGTCAAGCCATAGCGGCGCCGCCCTACGAGCAGTACTTC. Its protein product is CASSQAIAAPPYEQYF.

The chain is built from TRBV10-1 and TRBJ2-1, with 10 bases matching TRBD2. This CDR3 is built from 16 residues. Trimming at V came to 3 bases and at J to 7 bases, leaving 9 bases not matched to a gene. Germline V CDR1 and CDR2: WNHNN, SYGVQD (reference sequence). CDR3 in amino acids: CASSDETSGVRNEQFF. For the CDR3, the DNA is TGCGCCAGCAGTGACGAAACTAGCGGGGTTCGAAATGAGCAGTTCTTC.

This sequence joins TRBV27 and TRBJ2-3; 10 bases align to TRBD1. The CDR3 sequence is 15 residues long. Germline values: CDR1 MNHEY, CDR2 SMNVEV (reference sequence). Trimming at V came to 3 bases and at J to 9 bases, leaving 9 bases not matched to a gene. The CDR3 bases are TGTGCCAGCAGTTTCCAGGACAGGGGGAAGCGGACGCAGTATTTT. Translating it yields CASSFQDRGKRTQYF.

The chain employs TRBV3-1 (or the pseudogene TRBV3-2) and TRBJ2-1, with TRBD1 matching over 8 bases. Germline lookup yields CDR1 LGHDT and CDR2 YNNKEL (reference sequence). The CDR3 contains 15 residues. V shed 7 bases and J 0 bases; nucleotides not matched to a gene: 5. CDR3 protein: CASNHQGASYNEQFF. The CDR3 bases are TGTGCCAGCAACCATCAGGGGGCCTCCTACAATGAGCAGTTCTTC.

The genes are TRBV6-2 or TRBV6-3 and TRBJ1-1, with D maybe TRBD1 (6 bases). Per the germline V gene, CDR1 is MNHEY and CDR2 is SVGEGT. Between the trimmed V and J ends, which lost 4 bases and 3 bases, there was a span of 9 bases. The CDR3 spans 13 residues. The CDR3 DNA sequence: TGTGCCAGCAGTTTCGACAGGTACACTGAAGCTTTCTTT. It codes for CASSFDRYTEAFF.

This chain connects TRBV9 to TRBJ1-2, with D unclear. There are 15 residues in the CDR3. Trimming took off 0 bases at V and 4 bases at J, with 13 bases between the two ends. Germline CDR1 and CDR2: SGDLS and YYNGEE. The CDR3 is CASSVGRSGSYGYTF. The CDR3 DNA follows: TGTGCCAGCAGCGTAGGAAGATCGGGGAGCTATGGCTACACCTTC.

The gene calls are TRBV11-3 and TRBJ2-3, with no clear D. V gave up 1 base and J gave up 0 bases, with 5 bases separating them. Germline V gene data show CDR1 as SGHNT and CDR2 as YENEEA. The CDR3 is 14 amino acids. The CDR3, as DNA: TGTGCCAGCAGCTTAGGCGGTAGCACAGATACGCAGTATTTT. It translates to CASSLGGSTDTQYF.

The CDR3 nucleotides are TGTGCCAGTAGTAGACAGGGGAGGGAGAACATTCAGTACTTC. Translation gives CASSRQGRENIQYF. The chain couples TRBV19 to TRBJ2-4, with TRBD1 as a possible D gene (8 bases). V was shortened by 4 bases and J by 7 bases, with 14 bases between the two germline ends. The CDR3 loop spans 14 amino acids. The V gene's germline CDR1 is LNHDA and CDR2 SQIVND (reference sequence).